The 6 T cell receptor beta chains in this list originate from one sample, sequenced in a study of T cells in Graves' hyperthyroidism and ophthalmopathy. TCR beta CDR3 sequences were amplified from RNA transcripts. The HTBI primer set was used in a first-round RT-PCR of the TCR CDR3. TCRdb analysed the multiplex PCR reads with MiXCR anew, one entry per CDR3 protein. The sample carries fewer than 40,000 distinct CDR3 sequences, around 50% recorded once. The sequencing sample was made of blood. These receptors were collected from a man aged 40-55 years with Graves' ophthalmopathy.

The chain carries TRBV12-3 or TRBV12-4 and TRBJ2-1; D perhaps matches TRBD2 (5 bases). The V and J ends lost 6 bases and 11 bases respectively, with 14 bases between them. This CDR3 has 12 amino acids. The CDR3: CASSLEENQQFF. CDR3 nucleotides: TGTGCCAGCAGCCTGGAGGAGAATCAGCAGTTCTTC.

This clonotype was counted a single time. The rearrangement uses TRBV24-1 and TRBJ1-2; no reliable D call. The germline CDR1 and CDR2 sequences are KGHDR and SFDVKD. CDR3 length: 11 amino acids. Trimming removed 3 bases at V and 4 bases at J, with 2 bases between. Here the CDR3 reads CATSDLYGYTF. The DNA of the CDR3 is TGTGCCACCAGTGATCTCTATGGCTACACCTTC.

This clonotype was found many times. For the CDR3, the DNA is TGTGCCAGCAGTTCCCGGGACAGGGGATTCCACGAGCAGTACTTC. It encodes CASSSRDRGFHEQYF. The rearrangement joins TRBV6-5 to TRBJ2-7, with 10 bases matching TRBD1. This CDR3 has 15 amino acids. J was trimmed by 5 bases and V by 4 bases; bases with no gene match: 8. Germline CDR1 is MNHEY and CDR2 is SVGAGI.

There are many counts of this clonotype. V is TRBV5-1 and J is TRBJ1-1; D is ambiguous. Germline assignment: CDR1 SGHRS and CDR2 YFSETQ. The CDR3 is made up of 13 amino acids. V lost 5 bases and J 4 bases, leaving 12 bases between the germline ends. CDR3 in amino acids: CASRATMSTEAFF. The CDR3 coding sequence is TGCGCCAGCAGAGCCACCATGAGCACTGAAGCTTTCTTT.

Ten or more counts support this clonotype. This rearrangement joins TRBV6-1 to TRBJ2-7; 8 bases fit TRBD1. Looked up from germline, CDR1 is MNHNS and CDR2 is SASEGT. V lost 3 bases and J lost 3; bases outside the gene matches: 7. CDR3 length equals 15 residues. The CDR3 DNA reads TGTGCCAGCAGTGATAGGGCAGGGGGCAACTACGAGCAGTACTTC. This gives the protein CASSDRAGGNYEQYF.

In the case of this clonotype: The CDR3 end shows no conserved phenylalanine or tryptophan, and so a read error is likely. The limits of the CDR3 on the DNA are not certain, so only TCRdb's listed CDR3 is given. This rearrangement joins TRBV20-1 to TRBJ2-7; the D call of TRBD1 is as the table states it, not checked on the DNA. From its first to its last residue, the CDR3 has 10 amino acids. Germline CDR1 DFQATT, CDR2 SNEGSKA (reference sequence). The CDR3 sequence: CSARAPLVAG.